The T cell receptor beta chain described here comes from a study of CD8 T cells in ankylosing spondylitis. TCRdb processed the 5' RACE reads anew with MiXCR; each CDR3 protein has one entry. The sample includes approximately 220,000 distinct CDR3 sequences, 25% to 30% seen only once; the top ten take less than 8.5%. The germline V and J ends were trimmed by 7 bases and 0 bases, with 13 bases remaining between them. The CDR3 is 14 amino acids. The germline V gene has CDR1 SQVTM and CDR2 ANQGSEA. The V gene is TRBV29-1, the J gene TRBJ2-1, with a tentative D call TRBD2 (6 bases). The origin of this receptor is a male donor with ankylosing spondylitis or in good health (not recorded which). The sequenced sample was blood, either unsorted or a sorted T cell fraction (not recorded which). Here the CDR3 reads CSAISGNSYNEQFF. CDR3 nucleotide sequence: TGCAGCGCGATTAGCGGAAACTCCTACAATGAGCAGTTCTTC.